These T cell receptor beta chains were read from a single sample in a study of cytomegalovirus exposure and HLA in healthy donors. TCRdb's copy holds only in-frame clones and misses some; the assay was immunoSEQ multiplex PCR. This table holds about 110,000 clones, 65% to 80% found once. Sequenced material: PBMCs. The receptor set was obtained from a young man in good health and CMV-seropositive. Both conserved end residues are part of each CDR3. A D gene is named only where the DNA matches it firmly. Clone size is stated in some rows and not others, as once, few, many or a class when expanded.

J gene: TRBJ1-1; V gene: TRBV19; clone size: many; D gene: NA; CDR3 protein: CASSPGWSGNTEAFF; CDR3 DNA: TGTGCCAGTAGTCCAGGGTGGTCCGGGAACACTGAAGCTTTCTTT
J gene: TRBJ1-1; V gene: TRBV29-1; clone size: NA; D gene: NA; CDR3 protein: CSVRKGDTEAFF; CDR3 DNA: TGCAGCGTTAGAAAGGGGGACACTGAAGCTTTCTTT
J gene: TRBJ2-7; V gene: TRBV5-5; clone size: NA; D gene: NA; CDR3 protein: CASSLALYEQYF; CDR3 DNA: TGTGCCAGCAGCTTGGCCCTCTACGAGCAGTACTTC
J gene: TRBJ2-5; V gene: TRBV29-1; clone size: NA; D gene: NA; CDR3 protein: CSVDKSGVGETQYF; CDR3 DNA: TGCAGCGTTGATAAGTCAGGGGTCGGGGAGACCCAGTACTTC
J gene: TRBJ1-1; V gene: TRBV13; clone size: NA; D gene: TRBD1; CDR3 protein: CASSRTGPNEAFF; CDR3 DNA: TGTGCCAGCAGCCGGACAGGACCGAATGAAGCTTTCTTT
J gene: TRBJ1-2; V gene: TRBV5-6; clone size: NA; D gene: TRBD1; CDR3 protein: CASSLGGQGDYGYTF; CDR3 DNA: TGTGCCAGCAGCTTGGGGGGACAGGGGGACTATGGCTACACCTTC
J gene: TRBJ1-2; V gene: TRBV5-4; clone size: NA; D gene: NA; CDR3 protein: CASSPDGGGSNYGYPF; CDR3 DNA: TGTGCCAGCAGCCCGGACGGAGGCGGATCTAACTATGGCTACCCCTTC
J gene: TRBJ2-1; V gene: TRBV5-4; clone size: NA; D gene: NA; CDR3 protein: CASSPSAGYEQFF; CDR3 DNA: TGTGCCAGCAGCCCCAGCGCGGGATATGAGCAGTTCTTC
J gene: TRBJ1-5; V gene: TRBV6-5; clone size: NA; D gene: NA; CDR3 protein: CASSGGGSLNQPQHF; CDR3 DNA: TGTGCCAGCAGCGGGGGAGGGTCGCTCAATCAGCCCCAGCATTTT
J gene: TRBJ1-2; V gene: TRBV7-2; clone size: once; D gene: TRBD1; CDR3 protein: CASSRTTGLTYGYTF; CDR3 DNA: TGTGCCAGCAGCCGAACGACAGGGCTGACCTATGGCTACACCTTC
J gene: TRBJ1-1; V gene: TRBV4-3; clone size: NA; D gene: NA; CDR3 protein: CASSQTRVRTEAFF; CDR3 DNA: TGCGCCAGCAGCCAAACTCGGGTGCGCACTGAAGCTTTCTTT
J gene: TRBJ1-6; V gene: TRBV6-5; clone size: NA; D gene: NA; CDR3 protein: CASRWSGGDDSPLHF; CDR3 DNA: TGTGCCAGCAGGTGGAGTGGGGGGGATGATTCACCCCTCCACTTT
J gene: TRBJ1-5; V gene: TRBV5-1; clone size: once; D gene: TRBD1; CDR3 protein: CASSFGTGQNQPQHF; CDR3 DNA: TGCGCCAGCAGCTTTGGGACAGGGCAAAATCAGCCCCAGCATTTT
J gene: TRBJ2-3; V gene: TRBV7-7; clone size: NA; D gene: TRBD1; CDR3 protein: CASSLGTGGDTQYF; CDR3 DNA: TGTGCCAGCAGCTTAGGGACAGGCGGAGATACGCAGTATTTT
J gene: TRBJ1-5; V gene: TRBV19; clone size: NA; D gene: NA; CDR3 protein: CASSIRADNQPQHF; CDR3 DNA: TGTGCCAGTAGTATCAGGGCGGATAATCAGCCCCAGCATTTT
J gene: TRBJ2-7; V gene: TRBV27; clone size: NA; D gene: TRBD1; CDR3 protein: CASLWGQGKSDEQYF; CDR3 DNA: TGTGCCAGCCTTTGGGGACAGGGAAAGTCGGACGAGCAGTACTTC
J gene: TRBJ1-1; V gene: TRBV7-8; clone size: NA; D gene: NA; CDR3 protein: CASSRDDRNTEAFF; CDR3 DNA: TGTGCCAGCAGCCGCGATGACAGGAACACTGAAGCTTTCTTT
J gene: TRBJ1-3; V gene: TRBV9; clone size: NA; D gene: NA; CDR3 protein: CASSATGGSNTIYF; CDR3 DNA: TGTGCCAGCAGCGCGACGGGAGGGTCAAACACCATATATTTT
J gene: TRBJ2-6; V gene: TRBV7-8; clone size: NA; D gene: NA; CDR3 protein: CASSLRAGANVLTF; CDR3 DNA: TGTGCCAGCAGCTTAAGAGCTGGGGCCAACGTCCTGACTTTC
J gene: TRBJ2-1; V gene: TRBV7-9; clone size: once; D gene: NA; CDR3 protein: CASSQDSAALFF; CDR3 DNA: TGTGCCAGCAGCCAAGACAGCGCGGCTCTGTTCTTC
J gene: TRBJ1-2; V gene: TRBV29-1; clone size: NA; D gene: NA; CDR3 protein: CSADLRGNYGYTF; CDR3 DNA: TGCAGCGCTGACTTAAGGGGGAACTATGGCTACACCTTC
J gene: TRBJ2-1; V gene: TRBV5-4; clone size: few; D gene: TRBD2; CDR3 protein: CASSPTLTSGAYNEQFF; CDR3 DNA: TGTGCCAGCAGCCCTACTTTGACTAGCGGGGCCTACAATGAGCAGTTCTTC
J gene: TRBJ2-1; V gene: TRBV7-2; clone size: NA; D gene: TRBD1; CDR3 protein: CASSSRQGKLNEQFF; CDR3 DNA: TGTGCCAGCAGCTCCCGACAGGGGAAGTTGAATGAGCAGTTCTTC
J gene: TRBJ1-2; V gene: TRBV6-5; clone size: NA; D gene: TRBD1; CDR3 protein: CASSSILQGNDHGYTF; CDR3 DNA: TGTGCCAGCAGTTCGATCCTACAGGGGAATGATCACGGCTACACCTTC
J gene: TRBJ1-2; V gene: TRBV6-6; clone size: NA; D gene: TRBD1; CDR3 protein: CASSLDRGPGGYPF; CDR3 DNA: TGTGCCAGCAGCCTCGACAGGGGGCCAGGTGGCTACCCCTTC
J gene: TRBJ2-1; V gene: TRBV11-2; clone size: NA; D gene: NA; CDR3 protein: CASSIQDNEQFF; CDR3 DNA: TGTGCCAGCAGCATACAGGACAATGAGCAGTTCTTC
J gene: TRBJ1-6; V gene: TRBV7-2; clone size: NA; D gene: NA; CDR3 protein: CASSQPQVSSYNSPLHF; CDR3 DNA: TGTGCCAGCAGCCAACCCCAAGTGAGCTCCTATAATTCACCCCTCCACTTT
J gene: TRBJ2-2; V gene: TRBV4-2; clone size: NA; D gene: NA; CDR3 protein: CASSQDLGHLNTGELFF; CDR3 DNA: TGTGCCAGCAGCCAAGATTTAGGACACCTGAACACCGGGGAGCTGTTTTTT
J gene: TRBJ1-2; V gene: TRBV28; clone size: few; D gene: TRBD1; CDR3 protein: CASSPGQAPDGYTF; CDR3 DNA: TGTGCCAGCAGTCCGGGACAGGCCCCGGATGGCTACACCTTC
J gene: TRBJ1-4; V gene: TRBV11-3; clone size: few; D gene: TRBD1; CDR3 protein: CASSAGTGVHEKLFF; CDR3 DNA: TGTGCCAGCAGCGCCGGGACAGGGGTTCATGAAAAACTGTTTTTT
J gene: TRBJ2-1; V gene: TRBV6-5; clone size: NA; D gene: TRBD2; CDR3 protein: CASSYTLAGEYNEQFF; CDR3 DNA: TGTGCCAGCAGTTATACACTAGCGGGGGAGTACAATGAGCAGTTCTTC
J gene: TRBJ2-7; V gene: TRBV2; clone size: few; D gene: NA; CDR3 protein: CASSAVNSKYF; CDR3 DNA: TGTGCCAGCAGTGCCGTCAACTCCAAGTACTTC
J gene: TRBJ2-1; V gene: TRBV4-3; clone size: NA; D gene: NA; CDR3 protein: CASSQAASKGDEQFF; CDR3 DNA: TGCGCCAGCAGCCAAGCAGCGTCCAAGGGAGATGAGCAGTTCTTC
J gene: TRBJ2-2; V gene: TRBV21-1; clone size: NA; D gene: NA; CDR3 protein: CASSPRGQGGNTGELFF; CDR3 DNA: TGTGCCAGCAGCCCCCGGGGGCAGGGGGGAAACACCGGGGAGCTGTTTTTT
J gene: TRBJ2-7; V gene: TRBV7-9; clone size: NA; D gene: TRBD2; CDR3 protein: CASSLSGDGRGEQYF; CDR3 DNA: TGTGCCAGCAGCCTTTCCGGGGACGGGAGGGGGGAGCAGTACTTC
J gene: TRBJ1-2; V gene: TRBV9; clone size: NA; D gene: NA; CDR3 protein: CASRSGHDYGYTF; CDR3 DNA: TGTGCCAGCAGAAGTGGCCACGACTATGGCTACACCTTC
J gene: TRBJ2-2; V gene: TRBV10-3; clone size: once; D gene: TRBD2; CDR3 protein: CAIRGGGGPNTGELFF; CDR3 DNA: TGTGCCATCAGGGGCGGCGGGGGGCCGAACACCGGGGAGCTGTTTTTT
J gene: TRBJ1-1; V gene: TRBV19; clone size: NA; D gene: NA; CDR3 protein: CASSTRGNTEAFF; CDR3 DNA: TGTGCCAGTAGTACCCGAGGGAACACTGAAGCTTTCTTT
J gene: TRBJ2-7; V gene: TRBV19; clone size: NA; D gene: TRBD1; CDR3 protein: CASSIGMGQASYEQYF; CDR3 DNA: TGTGCCAGTAGTATAGGGATGGGACAGGCTTCCTACGAGCAGTACTTC
J gene: TRBJ1-4; V gene: TRBV14; clone size: NA; D gene: TRBD1; CDR3 protein: CASSPLATGLNEKLFF; CDR3 DNA: TGTGCCAGCAGCCCACTTGCGACAGGGCTTAATGAAAAACTGTTTTTT
J gene: TRBJ1-5; V gene: TRBV7-2; clone size: NA; D gene: NA; CDR3 protein: CASSEPGEQPQHF; CDR3 DNA: TGTGCCAGCAGCGAACCAGGGGAGCAGCCCCAGCATTTT
J gene: TRBJ2-7; V gene: TRBV5-4; clone size: NA; D gene: NA; CDR3 protein: CASSLRRGEQYF; CDR3 DNA: TGTGCCAGCAGCTTGAGGCGGGGCGAGCAGTACTTC
J gene: TRBJ2-3; V gene: TRBV30; clone size: once; D gene: TRBD2; CDR3 protein: CAWSQRGGPDTQYF; CDR3 DNA: TGTGCCTGGAGCCAGCGGGGGGGCCCAGATACGCAGTATTTT
J gene: TRBJ1-2; V gene: TRBV6-1; clone size: NA; D gene: NA; CDR3 protein: CASSDGGGFYGYTF; CDR3 DNA: TGTGCCAGCAGTGATGGGGGGGGGTTCTATGGCTACACCTTC
J gene: TRBJ2-6; V gene: TRBV2; clone size: NA; D gene: NA; CDR3 protein: CASSAKGQPSGANVLTF; CDR3 DNA: TGTGCCAGCAGTGCGAAAGGACAGCCCTCTGGGGCCAACGTCCTGACTTTC
J gene: TRBJ1-1; V gene: TRBV2; clone size: NA; D gene: TRBD1; CDR3 protein: CASSGGTGRAFF; CDR3 DNA: TGTGCCAGCAGCGGTGGGACAGGACGGGCTTTCTTT
J gene: TRBJ1-2; V gene: TRBV5-6; clone size: NA; D gene: NA; CDR3 protein: CASSFSAGVGYTF; CDR3 DNA: TGTGCCAGCAGCTTTTCGGCAGGGGTAGGCTACACCTTC
J gene: TRBJ2-3; V gene: TRBV2; clone size: NA; D gene: TRBD2; CDR3 protein: CASSGSGGTDTQYF; CDR3 DNA: TGTGCCAGCAGTGGTAGCGGGGGCACAGATACGCAGTATTTT
J gene: TRBJ1-2; V gene: TRBV7-2; clone size: NA; D gene: NA; CDR3 protein: CASSPVVYGYTF; CDR3 DNA: TGTGCCAGCAGCCCTGTCGTGTATGGCTACACCTTC
J gene: TRBJ2-1; V gene: TRBV6-6; clone size: NA; D gene: NA; CDR3 protein: CASSYQTYNEQFF; CDR3 DNA: TGTGCCAGCAGCTATCAGACATACAATGAGCAGTTCTTC